What follows is one T cell receptor (beta chain) and its context. Antigen specificity is unknown. The data are from a study of siplizumab effects on memory and regulatory T cells. Whole-study results and caveats: Reactions containing siplizumab showed mappable alloreactive CD4+ clones averaging 68.8% Treg-derived, versus around 26% in controls. Proliferating siplizumab-culture Tregs lacked confirmation of suppressive function. Naive T cells appeared more varied than memory cells and looked like key alloresponse contributors. Under siplizumab, alloreactive sequences traced to unstimulated CD4+ memory cells were significantly reduced.

CDR3 length equals 14 residues. Germline values: CDR1 SNHLY, CDR2 FYNNEI. The V gene lost 8 bases and the J gene lost 0 bases, with 11 bases spanning the gap. Profiling relied on immunoSEQ multiplex PCR, and the TCRdb table lists in-frame clones only, not all of them. The top ten hold 5.5% to 7.5% of the sample, which has about 91,000 clones, 90% to 95% seen once. This clonotype was obtained from a human donor in good health. Source material: CD8+ T cells sorted from blood. The genes are TRBV2 and TRBJ2-1, with unresolved D. DNA for the CDR3: TGTGCCAGCGTTGCTATAGACTCCTACAATGAGCAGTTCTTC. It translates to CASVAIDSYNEQFF.